This T cell receptor beta chain came from a study of T cell clonotyping in hematopoietic cell transplantation. This sample's time point: recipient sample about 28 days before transplant, after cytoreduction. Recipient blood drawn about 28 days pretransplant and days 30, 100, 180 after. Points from the study as a whole: At the given depth, recipient repertoires were over 97% de novo clonotypes. Graft donor and pretransplant recipient Inverse Simpson Index values predicted broader posttransplant TCR diversity.

Assay: immunoSEQ multiplex PCR; the TCRdb copy retains only in-frame clones and omits some. The repertoire has some 27,000 clones, more than 65% of them found once; the top ten carry approximately 1.7%. Deletions cut 2 bases from V and 6 bases from J, with 10 bases between. This CDR3 region has 14 residues. Germline CDR1 is SGHVS and CDR2 is FQNEAQ. A note on this clone: The antigen is not known.

This sample comprised peripheral blood mononuclear cells, obtained before stem cell transplant. The J gene is TRBJ1-4, the V gene TRBV7-8, with D possibly being TRBD1 (5 bases). The clonotype was recovered from a man aged 35 to 55 with acute myeloid leukemia. Some clones in this sample may be carry-over from other donors' samples. This chain's CDR3 is CASSLLIRDEKLFF. Written as DNA, the CDR3 is TGTGCCAGCAGCTTACTTATCAGGGATGAAAAACTGTTTTTT.